The 9 T cell receptor beta chains below were found in one sample sequenced in a study of cytomegalovirus exposure and HLA in healthy donors. PCR employed 60 Vbeta and 13 Jbeta primers. Here immunoSEQ multiplex PCR was the method, and the copy in TCRdb shows in-frame clones only, minus some. The table lists around 130,000 clones, over 75% of them singletons. The sequencing input was PBMCs. The receptors derive from a man aged 40-49 years in good health and CMV-seronegative.

The rearrangement uses TRBV5-1 and TRBJ2-1; 10 nucleotides align to TRBD2. Trimming removed 6 bases from V and 7 bases from J; junction bases left unmatched: 10. Germline CDR1 reads SGHRS; CDR2 reads YFSETQ. The CDR3 extends over 15 amino acids. The chain's CDR3 is CASTQSAGGINEQFF. The CDR3 DNA reads as TGCGCCAGCACACAATCAGCGGGGGGGATTAATGAGCAGTTCTTC.

V is TRBV6-1 and J is TRBJ2-5; 8 bases line up with TRBD2. This CDR3 comprises 16 residues. V lost 3 bases, J lost 4 bases, and 10 bases stayed unmatched. Germline CDR1 reads MNHNS; CDR2 reads SASEGT. CDR3 DNA: TGTGCCAGCAGTGATCCCCCGGGGGGGAGCGGAGAGACCCAGTACTTC. Residues: CASSDPPGGSGETQYF.

This chain connects TRBV7-9 to TRBJ2-6, with 7 positions matching TRBD1. The CDR3 length is 19 residues. Germline loops: CDR1 SEHNR, CDR2 FQNEAQ (reference sequence). V dropped 2 bases and J dropped 0; count of bases not matched to a gene: 10. For the CDR3, the DNA is TGTGCCAGCAGCTTATCTTCGGGACAGTCATTCTCTGGGGCCAACGTCCTGACTTTC. This encodes CASSLSSGQSFSGANVLTF.

A few counts support this clone. The chain has TRBV10-3 and TRBJ2-3; 9 positions match TRBD1. Germline V gives CDR1 ENHRY, CDR2 SYGVKD. V was clipped by 6 bases and J by 0 bases; unmatched bases: 1. This CDR3 is 14 amino acids long. CDR3 in DNA: TGTGCCATCAGGGGGACAGGGAGCACAGATACGCAGTATTTT. Residues: CAIRGTGSTDTQYF.

The rearrangement links TRBV5-1 to TRBJ2-2; 9 bases are a match to TRBD2. The CDR3 runs 18 residues. J gave up 3 bases and V 0 bases, and 9 bases lay outside the gene matches. The V gene's germline CDR1 is SGHRS and CDR2 YFSETQ. The CDR3 region is CASSLAVSGSSDTGELFF. CDR3 nucleotides: TGCGCCAGCAGCTTGGCCGTTAGCGGGAGCTCCGACACCGGGGAGCTGTTTTTT. The full variable domain, rest sourced from reference TRBV5-1 and TRBJ2-2, is KAGVTQTPRYLIKTRGQQVTLSCSPISGHRSVSWYQQTPGQGLQFLFEYFSETQRNKGNFPGRFSGRQFSNSRSEMNVSTLELGDSALYLCASSLAVSGSSDTGELFFGEGSRLTVL.

The chain carries TRBV15 and TRBJ1-6; tentatively, D is TRBD1 (6 bases). Germline lookup yields CDR1 LNHNV and CDR2 YYDKDF (reference sequence). The CDR3 extends over 14 amino acids. V lost 5 bases and J 5 bases, leaving 10 bases between the germline ends. In DNA, the CDR3 is TGTGCCACCAGCGCAGCAGGGGATAATTCACCCCTCCACTTT. Protein product: CATSAAGDNSPLHF.

This clone was seen once. No DNA is shown, since the ends of the CDR3 on it are uncertain; the CDR3 is the one TCRdb lists. This sample includes further DNA sequences coding for the same CDR3. The rearrangement uses TRBV9 and TRBJ2-7; TRBD1 reflects the table's D call only, with no check against the DNA. CDR1 and CDR2 from the germline V gene are SGDLS and YYNGEE. The CDR3 comprises 13 residues, both ends counted. This chain's CDR3 is CASSVGQGNEQYF.

The sample holds a few counts of this clone. The rearrangement links TRBV5-1 to TRBJ1-5; D is unclear. V was shortened by 0 bases and J by 0 bases, with 7 bases between the two germline ends. Looked up from germline, CDR1 is SGHRS and CDR2 is YFSETQ. The CDR3 length is 15 residues. CDR3 sequence reads: CASSLGVASNQPQHF. The CDR3 DNA is TGCGCCAGCAGCTTGGGGGTAGCTAGCAATCAGCCCCAGCATTTT.

The chain carries TRBV14 and TRBJ2-1; 13 positions agree with TRBD2. V dropped 2 bases and J dropped 0; count of bases not matched to a gene: 7. Looked up from germline, CDR1 is SGHDN and CDR2 is FVKESK. This CDR3 contains 19 residues. The CDR3 sequence: CASSQRLGLAGSSYNEQFF. CDR3 nucleotide sequence: TGTGCCAGCAGCCAAAGGTTGGGACTAGCGGGGAGCTCCTACAATGAGCAGTTCTTC.